This T cell receptor beta chain was observed in a study of shared clonotypes between healthy human individuals. Overall study: Donors had three CD4 naive, three CD4 memory, two CD8 naive and one CD8 memory plate apiece.

Sequencing was performed with immunoSEQ multiplex PCR; in TCRdb, only in-frame clones are kept and a portion is missing. The sample carries under 1,900,000 clones, less than 99% recorded once. Caucasian adults residing in Nashville, Tennessee made up all the donors. Sequenced: naive CD4+ T cells sorted from blood. Subset reported: CD45RA+ positively selected. The clonotype originates from a man aged 25-45 years in good health.

CDR3 nucleotides: TGCAGCACAGGACTAGCGGGAGGTCGGGAGACCCAGTACTTC. Its protein product is CSTGLAGGRETQYF. The J gene is TRBJ2-5, the V gene TRBV29-1, with 14 bases identical to TRBD2. CDR1 SQVTM and CDR2 ANQGSEA come from the germline V gene. The CDR3 has 14 amino acids. V was pared by 8 bases and J by 5 bases, with 7 bases of the junction left unmatched.